The 11 T cell receptor beta chains below all came from one sample that was sequenced in a study of blood T cell repertoires in COVID-19. Clones were read by immunoSEQ multiplex PCR, and TCRdb kept only the in-frame ones, dropping some. The table lists 130,000 to 150,000 clones, around 83% of them singletons. Material: PBMCs or T cells enriched from blood (not recorded which). These receptors all come from a woman in her fifties or sixties who had been exposed to COVID-19.

The chain has TRBV7-2 and TRBJ2-7; D might be TRBD2 (5 bases). With 2 bases removed from V and 2 bases from J, the gap between germline ends came to 7 bases. CDR1 and CDR2 from the germline V gene are SGHTA and FQGNSA. The CDR3 is 13 residues long. CDR3 protein: CASSLRLTYEQYF. DNA of the CDR3: TGTGCCAGCAGCTTACGACTAACCTACGAGCAGTACTTC. Together with reference TRBV7-2 and TRBJ2-7, the CDR3 gives the full variable domain: GAGVSQSPSNKVTEKGKDVELRCDPISGHTALYWYRQSLGQGLEFLIYFQGNSAPDKSGLPSDRFSAERTGGSVSTLTIQRTQQEDSAVYLCASSLRLTYEQYFGPGTRLTVT.

The gene calls are TRBV2 and TRBJ1-1; 11 nucleotides align to TRBD1. J was trimmed by 6 bases and V by 8 bases; bases with no gene match: 5. This CDR3 contains 13 residues. The germline V gene has CDR1 SNHLY and CDR2 FYNNEI. The CDR3 coding sequence is TGTGCCAGCGGGACAGGGGGGAAAGCTGAAGCTTTCTTT. Amino acid sequence: CASGTGGKAEAFF.

The CDR3 sequence is CASSLQHLNTEAFF. The CDR3 DNA reads as TGCGCCAGCAGCTTGCAACACCTCAACACTGAAGCTTTCTTT. V usage is TRBV5-1 and J usage is TRBJ1-1, with D hard to call. The CDR3 runs 14 residues. Per germline, CDR1 SGHRS and CDR2 YFSETQ. Trimming stripped 1 base from V and 2 bases from J, with 9 bases between.

The V gene is TRBV5-6, the J gene TRBJ1-2; TRBD1 agrees at 7 bases. Unmatched junction bases numbered 14, after V lost 8 bases and J lost 7 bases. The CDR3 runs to 14 residues. Germline loops: CDR1 SGHDT, CDR2 YYEEEE. CDR3 DNA: TGTGCCAGTACTCCCGAGGGGGCGTTTAGTGGCTACACCTTC. It encodes CASTPEGAFSGYTF.

The gene calls are TRBV3-1 (or the pseudogene TRBV3-2) and TRBJ2-3, with TRBD1 as a possible D gene (6 bases). Germline V CDR1 and CDR2: LGHDT, YNNKEL (reference sequence). The CDR3 sequence is 13 residues long. Trimming took 5 bases from V and 7 from J, leaving 13 bases between them. The CDR3 bases are TGTGCCAGCAGCACAGGGACCGGCCATACGCAGTATTTT. It translates to CASSTGTGHTQYF.

The chain couples TRBV5-1 to TRBJ2-3; TRBD2 agrees at 7 bases. The trim removed 0 bases at V and 5 bases at J, leaving 6 bases unmatched. CDR3 length: 15 amino acids. Germline CDR1 and CDR2: SGHRS and YFSETQ. In DNA, the CDR3 is TGCGCCAGCAGCTTGGGGGGAGGGCGAGTAGATACGCAGTATTTT. Residues: CASSLGGGRVDTQYF. The full variable domain, in which reference TRBV5-1 and TRBJ2-3 provide the parts outside the CDR3, is KAGVTQTPRYLIKTRGQQVTLSCSPISGHRSVSWYQQTPGQGLQFLFEYFSETQRNKGNFPGRFSGRQFSNSRSEMNVSTLELGDSALYLCASSLGGGRVDTQYFGPGTRLTVL.

The rearrangement joins TRBV4-1 to TRBJ1-4; TRBD1 matches 10 bases. With V trimmed by 5 bases and J by 7 bases, 4 bases remained unmatched. This CDR3 comprises 14 residues. CDR1 MGHRA and CDR2 YSYEKL come from the germline V gene. CDR3 nucleotide sequence: TGCGCCAGCAGCTCAGGACAGGGGGGTGAAAAACTGTTTTTT. This encodes CASSSGQGGEKLFF.

This clone was picked up a small number of times. The rearrangement joins TRBV27 to TRBJ2-2; TRBD1 might be the D (6 bases). This CDR3 has 14 amino acids. Trimming cost V 7 bases and J 4 bases, with 13 bases left between them. CDR1 is MNHEY, CDR2 SMNVEV, per germline (reference sequence). CDR3 region: CASNKGTSTGELFF. CDR3 nucleotide sequence: TGTGCCAGCAATAAGGGGACATCCACCGGGGAGCTGTTTTTT.

The chain combines TRBV11-2 with TRBJ2-7, with 8 positions matching TRBD2. V lost 0 bases and J lost 3; bases outside the gene matches: 4. The CDR3 has 15 amino acids. The germline V gene encodes CDR1 SGHAT and CDR2 FQNNGV. CDR3 amino acids: CASSLEAGALYEQYF. The CDR3 DNA reads TGTGCCAGCAGCTTAGAAGCGGGAGCTCTCTACGAGCAGTACTTC.

CDR3 coding DNA: TGCGCCAGCAGCCGGGACAAAGCCTACGAGCAGTACTTC. Its protein is CASSRDKAYEQYF. The rearrangement links TRBV5-1 to TRBJ2-7; tentatively, D is TRBD1 (6 bases). V was pared by 4 bases and J by 2 bases, with 10 bases between. Per the germline V gene, CDR1 is SGHRS and CDR2 is YFSETQ. The CDR3 totals 13 residues.

The rearrangement uses TRBV18 and TRBJ1-2; 8 nucleotides line up with TRBD1. V shed 4 bases and J 4 bases; nucleotides not matched to a gene: 2. CDR1 KGHSH and CDR2 LQKENI come from the germline V gene. The CDR3 runs 13 residues. This chain's CDR3 is CASSQDRVYGYTF. The CDR3 region has the DNA TGTGCCAGCTCACAGGACAGGGTCTATGGCTACACCTTC.